Sequencing of this T cell receptor beta chain was carried out in a study of blood T cell repertoires in COVID-19. Study details: Both acute and convalescent COVID-19 samples were obtained from the United States, Italy and Spain. T cells, B-cell-depleted T cells, or PBMCs supplied cDNA or gDNA.

The germline V gene has CDR1 SGHRS and CDR2 YFSETQ. V trimming: 4 bases; J trimming: 5 bases; junction bases outside the gene matches: 11. The CDR3 covers 16 residues. Per the authors' pipeline: Using reference gene primer amplification, nucleated cell counts were estimated. Generated by immunoSEQ multiplex PCR, the TCRdb table keeps only in-frame clones and is missing some. From that table come the V and J calls and clone size; the DNA was used to work out D and trimming. This table has 210,000 or so clones, 80% to 90% appearing once. The source is an elderly woman with acute or convalescent COVID-19. The chain links TRBV5-1 to TRBJ2-2; 7 bases are a match to TRBD2. The sequenced sample was peripheral blood. The DNA for the CDR3 is TGCGCCAGCAGCCCCTCCGCGGGAGTAGGAACCGGGGAGCTGTTTTTT. It yields the protein CASSPSAGVGTGELFF. The variable domain in full, completed from reference TRBV5-1 and TRBJ2-2, reads KAGVTQTPRYLIKTRGQQVTLSCSPISGHRSVSWYQQTPGQGLQFLFEYFSETQRNKGNFPGRFSGRQFSNSRSEMNVSTLELGDSALYLCASSPSAGVGTGELFFGEGSRLTVL.